A single sample is the source of the 16 T cell receptor beta chains below, sequenced in a study of blood T cells in healthy people across ages. The use of a sample-barcoded 5' primer and a J-beta primer mix characterized a second PCR of roughly 6 to 11 cycles. Each CDR3 protein gets one entry after TCRdb re-called the 5' RACE reads with MiXCR. The sample gives over a million distinct CDR3 sequences, 20% to 25% of which show up once; around 0.75% is in the top ten. These data are also associated with another study on T cells of mothers and their children.

Material: blood. The receptors come from a girl aged 2 to 10 in good health.

This sequence joins TRBV28 and TRBJ1-2, with a possible D match to TRBD1 (6 bases). V was cut by 2 bases and J by 6 bases, with 10 bases left in between. CDR3 length: 13 residues. From germline, CDR1 is MDHEN and CDR2 SYDVKM. CDR3: CASSLTQGHGYTF. In DNA form, the CDR3 reads TGTGCCAGCAGTTTAACGCAGGGGCATGGCTACACCTTC.

In its sample, this clonotype was seen a few times. J is TRBJ1-4 and V is TRBV20-1, with 8 bases identical to TRBD1. Trimming took 6 bases from V and 0 from J; bases not matched to a gene: 9. Germline values: CDR1 DFQATT, CDR2 SNEGSKA (reference sequence). There are 16 residues in the CDR3. The CDR3 nucleotides are TGCAGTGCCCCGGACAGGGCGTATGCAACTAATGAAAAACTGTTTTTT. Encoded protein: CSAPDRAYATNEKLFF.

This clonotype has more than one count but fewer than ten. This may stem from a read error, because a much larger clone lies one nucleotide away. A read error is likely, as this CDR3 ends without the conserved phenylalanine or tryptophan. The chain employs TRBV4-3 and TRBJ2-1; the D gene is possibly TRBD2 (6 bases). This CDR3 contains 17 residues. Germline V gene lookup returns CDR1 LGHNA and CDR2 YSLEER. V lost 0 bases and J lost 7, with 19 bases in between. CDR3 loop: CASSQEVAGRVANEQFL. The CDR3 DNA reads as TGCGCCAGCAGCCAAGAAGTGGCGGGGCGGGTCGCAAATGAGCAGTTCCTC.

The V gene is TRBV9, the J gene TRBJ2-5; the D gene is possibly TRBD2 (6 bases). The J call may not be correct, given that the DNA end is closer to TRBJ2-7. From germline, CDR1 is SGDLS and CDR2 YYNGEE. CDR3 length equals 13 residues. CDR3: CASSVDTSNEQYF. The CDR3 DNA sequence: TGTGCCAGCAGCGTAGATACTAGCAACGAGCAGTACTTC.

Here the CDR3 reads CASRSGAGNEQFF. For the CDR3, the DNA is TGTGCCAGCAGGAGCGGCGCCGGCAATGAGCAGTTCTTC. V is TRBV2 and J is TRBJ2-1; D is perhaps TRBD2 (5 bases). The CDR3 is 13 residues long. CDR1 and CDR2 (germline): SNHLY, FYNNEI. Trimming cost V 6 bases and J 6 bases, with 12 bases left between them.

CDR3 nucleotides: TGTGCCAGCAACCAGGGCGGAGGCACTGAAGCTTTCTTT. Translation: CASNQGGGTEAFF. This sequence joins TRBV12-3 or TRBV12-4 and TRBJ1-1; weak D call: TRBD1 (5 bases). The V and J ends lost 7 bases and 4 bases respectively, with 13 bases between them. This CDR3 comprises 13 residues.

This clonotype was counted only a few times. The DNA for the CDR3 is TGTGCCAGCAGTGAAGGAGGCGGCGGGAGGGCCCTCAGGGAGACCCAGTACTTC. Translating it yields CASSEGGGGRALRETQYF. The genes are TRBV2 and TRBJ2-1; TRBD2 aligns across 9 bases. Gene TRBJ2-5 matches the end of the DNA better, so the J call may be wrong. This CDR3 contains 18 residues. CDR1 is SNHLY and CDR2 is FYNNEI in the germline V gene.

This clonotype came up a few times. The chain joins TRBV12-3 or TRBV12-4 to TRBJ2-5; D gene ambiguous. V was pared by 7 bases and J by 5 bases, with 23 bases between. The CDR3 runs to 16 residues. This CDR3 is CASTVSLVLEAETQYF. In nucleotides, the CDR3 is TGTGCCAGCACTGTCTCACTGGTCCTCGAGGCGGAGACCCAGTACTTC.

The chain joins TRBV6-5 to TRBJ2-7; TRBD1 matches 9 bases. The CDR3 runs to 13 residues. Trimming removed 8 bases from V and 4 bases from J; junction bases left unmatched: 6. Germline V gene sequence: CDR1 MNHEY, CDR2 SVGAGI. The CDR3 spells CASRDRDNYEQYF. DNA for the CDR3: TGTGCCAGCCGGGACAGGGACAATTACGAGCAGTACTTC.

The genes are TRBV4-1 and TRBJ2-1; TRBD2 agrees at 8 bases. The CDR3 runs to 17 residues. The trim removed 3 bases at V and 3 bases at J, leaving 10 bases unmatched. Per germline, CDR1 MGHRA and CDR2 YSYEKL. DNA of the CDR3: TGCGCCAGCAGCCAGAGCCGAGCGGGAGTTGTCTACAATGAGCAGTTCTTC. Its protein product is CASSQSRAGVVYNEQFF.

The chain couples TRBV6-4 to TRBJ2-6; 9 bases agree with TRBD2. The length of the CDR3 is 16 residues. Germline V gene sequence: CDR1 MRHNA, CDR2 SNTAGT. Losses at the gene ends were 3 bases for V and 0 bases for J; bases not matched to a gene: 0. The CDR3 here is CASSERGGSGANVLTF. The CDR3, as DNA: TGTGCCAGCAGTGAGCGGGGGGGCTCTGGGGCCAACGTCCTGACTTTC.

This clonotype has just a few counts. This sequence joins TRBV6-5 and TRBJ1-2; 8 bases map to TRBD1. V lost 4 bases to trimming and J lost 10 bases; unmatched junction nucleotides: 17. The CDR3 totals 16 residues. Germline CDR1 is MNHEY and CDR2 is SVGAGI. CDR3 nucleotides: TGTGCCAGCAGTTGCTTCGGGACAGGAAGGCGGATCGACTACACCTTC. Translation: CASSCFGTGRRIDYTF.

The chain couples TRBV6-5 to TRBJ2-1; 11 nucleotides align to TRBD2. The germline V gene has CDR1 MNHEY and CDR2 SVGAGI. There are 20 residues in the CDR3. The J segment lost 1 base and the V segment lost 4 bases, leaving 15 bases of the junction unmatched. The CDR3 DNA is TGTGCCAGCAGTTCCCTAGGGGCTCTAGCGGGAGGTGGGTCCTACAATGAGCAGTTCTTC. Translation: CASSSLGALAGGGSYNEQFF.

This clonotype was seen only once. V gene TRBV12-3 or TRBV12-4 combines with J gene TRBJ1-1, with TRBD1 matching over 10 bases. The CDR3 consists of 13 residues. V dropped 9 bases and J dropped 3; count of bases not matched to a gene: 4. The CDR3 DNA sequence: TGTGCCAGTTTTGGACAGGGGGACACTGAAGCTTTCTTT. As protein: CASFGQGDTEAFF.

The J gene is TRBJ2-5, the V gene TRBV21-1. TRBV21-1 constitutes a pseudogene. The CDR3 runs 12 residues. CDR3 sequence: CASSKEGETQYF. The CDR3 DNA reads as TGTGCCAGCAGCAAAGAGGGAGAGACCCAGTACTTC.

This clonotype was seen a handful of times. CDR3 region: CASSRTTLSYEQYF. The CDR3 nucleotides are TGTGCCAGCAGCCGGACCACTTTATCCTACGAGCAGTACTTC. The chain employs TRBV12-3 or TRBV12-4 and TRBJ2-5; D not certain. The J call may be wrong; the DNA end is better matched by TRBJ2-7. CDR3 size: 14 residues.